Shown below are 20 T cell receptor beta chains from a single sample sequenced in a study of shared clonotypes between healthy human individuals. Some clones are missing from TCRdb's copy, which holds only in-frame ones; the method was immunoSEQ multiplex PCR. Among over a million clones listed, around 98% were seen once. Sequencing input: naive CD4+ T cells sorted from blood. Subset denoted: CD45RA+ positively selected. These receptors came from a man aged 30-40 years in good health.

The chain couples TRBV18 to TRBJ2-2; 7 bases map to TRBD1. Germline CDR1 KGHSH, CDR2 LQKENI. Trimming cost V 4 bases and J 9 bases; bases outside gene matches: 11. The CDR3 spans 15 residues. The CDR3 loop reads CASSLAGTELRELFF. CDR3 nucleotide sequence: TGTGCCAGCTCACTTGCCGGGACAGAGCTCCGGGAGCTGTTTTTT.

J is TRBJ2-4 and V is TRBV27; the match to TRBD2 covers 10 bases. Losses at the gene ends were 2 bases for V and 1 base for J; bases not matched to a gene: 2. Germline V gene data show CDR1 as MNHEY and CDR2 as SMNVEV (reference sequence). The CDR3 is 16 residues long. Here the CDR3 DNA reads TGTGCCAGCAGTTTACAGGGACTAGCGGCCAAAAACATTCAGTACTTC. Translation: CASSLQGLAAKNIQYF.

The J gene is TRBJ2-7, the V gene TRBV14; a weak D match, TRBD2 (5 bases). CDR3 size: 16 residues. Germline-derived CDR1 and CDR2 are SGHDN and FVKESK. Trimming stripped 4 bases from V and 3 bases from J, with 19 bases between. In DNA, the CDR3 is TGTGCCAGCAGCCCCCCAAGAGGGTCCATACTCTACGAGCAGTACTTC. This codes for CASSPPRGSILYEQYF.

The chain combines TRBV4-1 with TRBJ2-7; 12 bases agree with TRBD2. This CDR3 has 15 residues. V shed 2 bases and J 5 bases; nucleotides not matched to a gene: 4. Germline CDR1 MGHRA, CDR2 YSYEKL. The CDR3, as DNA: TGCGCCAGCAGCCAACTAGCGGGAGGGCCCCACGAGCAGTACTTC. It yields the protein CASSQLAGGPHEQYF.

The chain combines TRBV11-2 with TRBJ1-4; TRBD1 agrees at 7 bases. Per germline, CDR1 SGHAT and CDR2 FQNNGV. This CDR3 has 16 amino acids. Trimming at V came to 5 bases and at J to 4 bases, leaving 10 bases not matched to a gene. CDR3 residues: CASSLWVGQHNEKLFF. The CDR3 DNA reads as TGTGCCAGCAGCCTGTGGGTGGGACAGCATAATGAAAAACTGTTTTTT.

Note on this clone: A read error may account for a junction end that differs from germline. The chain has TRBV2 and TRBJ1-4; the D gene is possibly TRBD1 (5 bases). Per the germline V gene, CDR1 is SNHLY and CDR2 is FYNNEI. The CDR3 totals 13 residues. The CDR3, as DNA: TGTGCCAGCAGTGGCCTAAAAAAGAGGGATGGGGACTTT. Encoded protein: CASSGLKKRDGDF.

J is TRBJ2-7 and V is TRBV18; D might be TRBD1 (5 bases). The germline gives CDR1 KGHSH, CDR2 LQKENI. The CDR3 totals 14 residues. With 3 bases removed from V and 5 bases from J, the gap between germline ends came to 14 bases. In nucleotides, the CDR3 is TGTGCCAGCTCACCTTTATCCAGGGCCGACGAGCAGTACTTC. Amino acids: CASSPLSRADEQYF. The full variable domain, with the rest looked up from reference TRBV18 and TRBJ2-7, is NAGVMQNPRHLVRRRGQEARLRCSPMKGHSHVYWYRQLPEEGLKFMVYLQKENIIDESGMPKERFSAEFPKEGPSILRIQQVVRGDSAAYFCASSPLSRADEQYFGPGTRLTVT.

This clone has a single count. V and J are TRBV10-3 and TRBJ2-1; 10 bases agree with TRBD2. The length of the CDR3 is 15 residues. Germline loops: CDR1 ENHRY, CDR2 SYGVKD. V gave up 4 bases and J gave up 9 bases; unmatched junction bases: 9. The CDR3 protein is CAISAEGLATGEQFF. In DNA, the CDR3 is TGTGCCATCAGTGCCGAGGGACTAGCGACCGGTGAGCAGTTCTTC.

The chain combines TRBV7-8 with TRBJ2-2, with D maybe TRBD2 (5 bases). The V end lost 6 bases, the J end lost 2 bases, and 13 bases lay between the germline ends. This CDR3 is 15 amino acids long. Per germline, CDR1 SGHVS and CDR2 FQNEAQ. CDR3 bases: TGTGCCAGCAGAGATCAGCGGAGAAACACCGGGGAGCTGTTTTTT. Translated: CASRDQRRNTGELFF.

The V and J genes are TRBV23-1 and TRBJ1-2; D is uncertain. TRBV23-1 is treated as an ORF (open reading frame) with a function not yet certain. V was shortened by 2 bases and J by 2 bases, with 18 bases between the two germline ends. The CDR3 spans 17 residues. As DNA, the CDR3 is TGCGCCAGCAGTCAAGCTTTTAGGCACCTCTTGAACTATGGCTACACCTTC. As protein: CASSQAFRHLLNYGYTF.

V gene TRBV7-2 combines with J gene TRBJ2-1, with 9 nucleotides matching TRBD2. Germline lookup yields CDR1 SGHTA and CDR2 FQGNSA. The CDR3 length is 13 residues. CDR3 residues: CDSREGLSYEQFF. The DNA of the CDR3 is TGTGACTCGCGGGAGGGCCTATCGTATGAGCAGTTCTTC.

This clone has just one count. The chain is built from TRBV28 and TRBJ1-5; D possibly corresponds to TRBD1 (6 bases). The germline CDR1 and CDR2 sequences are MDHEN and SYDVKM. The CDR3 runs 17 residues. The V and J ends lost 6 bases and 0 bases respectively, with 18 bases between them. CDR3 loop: CASSSAGAPYSNQPQHF. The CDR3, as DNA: TGTGCCAGCAGCTCCGCAGGGGCCCCTTATAGCAATCAGCCCCAGCATTTT.

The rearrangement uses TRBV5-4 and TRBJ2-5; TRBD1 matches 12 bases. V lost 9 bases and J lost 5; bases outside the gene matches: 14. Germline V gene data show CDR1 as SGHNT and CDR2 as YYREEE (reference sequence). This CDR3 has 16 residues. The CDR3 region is CAISTLGTGGGETQYF. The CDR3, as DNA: TGTGCCATTTCTACGTTGGGGACAGGGGGCGGGGAGACCCAGTACTTC.

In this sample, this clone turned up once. DNA for the CDR3: TGCGCCAGCAGTAGGACTACGTACCAAGAGACCCAGTACTTC. Translation gives CASSRTTYQETQYF. This chain connects TRBV5-1 to TRBJ2-5, with D tentatively TRBD2 (6 bases). Trimming took off 5 bases at V and 0 bases at J, with 11 bases between the two ends. The germline CDR1 and CDR2 sequences are SGHRS and YFSETQ. The CDR3 runs to 14 residues.

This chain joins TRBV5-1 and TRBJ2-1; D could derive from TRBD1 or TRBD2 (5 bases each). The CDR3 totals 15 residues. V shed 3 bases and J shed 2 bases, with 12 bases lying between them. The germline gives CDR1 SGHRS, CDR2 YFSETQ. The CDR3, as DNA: TGCGCCAGCAGCTACGGGACCTTTACCTACAATGAGCAGTTCTTC. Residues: CASSYGTFTYNEQFF.

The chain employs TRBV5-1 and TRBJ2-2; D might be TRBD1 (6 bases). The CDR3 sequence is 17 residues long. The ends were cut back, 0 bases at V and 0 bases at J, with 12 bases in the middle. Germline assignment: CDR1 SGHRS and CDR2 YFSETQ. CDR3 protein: CASSLEGVVANTGELFF. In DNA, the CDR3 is TGCGCCAGCAGCTTGGAGGGGGTGGTCGCGAACACCGGGGAGCTGTTTTTT. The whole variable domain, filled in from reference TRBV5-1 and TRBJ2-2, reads KAGVTQTPRYLIKTRGQQVTLSCSPISGHRSVSWYQQTPGQGLQFLFEYFSETQRNKGNFPGRFSGRQFSNSRSEMNVSTLELGDSALYLCASSLEGVVANTGELFFGEGSRLTVL.

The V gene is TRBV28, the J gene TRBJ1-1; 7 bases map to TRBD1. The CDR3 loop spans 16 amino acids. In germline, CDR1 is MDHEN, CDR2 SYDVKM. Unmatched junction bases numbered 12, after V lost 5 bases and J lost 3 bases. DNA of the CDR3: TGTGCCAGCAGTGCACGACAGGGATCGGAGGACACTGAAGCTTTCTTT. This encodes CASSARQGSEDTEAFF.

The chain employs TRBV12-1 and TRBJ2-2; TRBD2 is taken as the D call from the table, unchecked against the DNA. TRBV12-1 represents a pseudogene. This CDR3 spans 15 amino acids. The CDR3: CASKIGGRDTGELFF. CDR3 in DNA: TGTGCCAGCAAAATCGGGGGGCGGGACACCGGGGAGCTGTTTTTT.

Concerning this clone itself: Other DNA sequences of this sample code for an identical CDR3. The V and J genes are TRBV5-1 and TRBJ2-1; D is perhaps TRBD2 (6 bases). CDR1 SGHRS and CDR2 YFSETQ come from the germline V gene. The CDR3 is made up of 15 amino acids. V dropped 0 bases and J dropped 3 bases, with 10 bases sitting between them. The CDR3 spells CASSLAGESYNEQFF. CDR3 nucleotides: TGCGCCAGCAGCTTGGCGGGAGAGAGCTACAATGAGCAGTTCTTC.

DNA of the CDR3: TGTGCCAGCAGCTTCGTAGGGCAGCCACTTGAAGCTTTCTTT. Translation: CASSFVGQPLEAFF. The chain has TRBV7-9 and TRBJ1-1; D not resolved. The V end lost 3 bases, the J end lost 7 bases, and 15 bases lay between the germline ends. CDR1 is SEHNR and CDR2 is FQNEAQ in the germline V gene (reference sequence). The CDR3 contains 14 residues.